This TCR beta chain originates from a study of cytomegalovirus exposure and HLA in healthy donors. 60 Vbeta and 13 Jbeta primers were used in PCR. Produced via immunoSEQ multiplex PCR; TCRdb's table is partial and in-frame only. The profile shows about 140,000 clones, approximately 80% of them singletons. The length of the CDR3 is 15 residues. Per germline, CDR1 SNHLY and CDR2 FYNNEI. Trimming took 6 bases from V and 8 from J; bases not matched to a gene: 11. The source material was PBMCs. The sequence was obtained from a man aged 18-30 years in good health and CMV-seronegative. The chain employs TRBV2 and TRBJ1-4; TRBD1 matches 8 bases. The CDR3 loop is CASSETGTGGEKLFF. CDR3 DNA: TGTGCCAGCAGCGAGACCGGGACAGGAGGAGAAAAACTGTTTTTT.